This T cell receptor beta chain came from a study of T cells in tumors and immune-related adverse events. Assay: immunoSEQ multiplex PCR; the TCRdb copy retains only in-frame clones and omits some. The repertoire holds around 10,000 clones, around 90% seen once, with more than 1.4% in the top ten. CDR1 and CDR2 (germline): SGDLS, YYNGEE. This CDR3 has 15 amino acids. Trimming removed 6 bases from V and 2 bases from J, with 17 bases in between. The specimen comprised lymph node tissue, sampled from a patient treated with anti-PD-1 therapy. This clonotype originated in a female donor with metastatic renal cell carcinoma. The V gene is TRBV9, the J gene TRBJ1-1, with TRBD1 as a possible D gene (5 bases). As DNA, the CDR3 is TGTGCCAGCACACCCGCAGGGCCCTTAAACACTGAAGCTTTCTTT. Amino acids: CASTPAGPLNTEAFF.